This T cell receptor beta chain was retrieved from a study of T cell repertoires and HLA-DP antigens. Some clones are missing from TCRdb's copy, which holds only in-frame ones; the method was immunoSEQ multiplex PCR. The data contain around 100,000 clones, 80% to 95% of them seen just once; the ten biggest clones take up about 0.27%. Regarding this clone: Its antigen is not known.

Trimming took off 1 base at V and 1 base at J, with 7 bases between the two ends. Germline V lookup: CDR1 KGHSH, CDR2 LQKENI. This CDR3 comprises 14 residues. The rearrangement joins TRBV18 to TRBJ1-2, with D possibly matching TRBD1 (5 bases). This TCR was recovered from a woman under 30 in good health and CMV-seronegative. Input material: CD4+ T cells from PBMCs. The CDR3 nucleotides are TGTGCCAGCTCACCACAGGGGTTTAACTATGGCTACACCTTC. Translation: CASSPQGFNYGYTF.